Listed here is a single T cell receptor (beta chain). This record comes from a study of T cell responses to AZD1222 COVID-19 vaccine. The J segment lost 6 bases and the V segment lost 1 base, leaving 5 bases of the junction unmatched. Per the germline V gene, CDR1 is MNHNS and CDR2 is SASEGT. CDR3 length equals 15 residues. Data came from immunoSEQ multiplex PCR; TCRdb stores just in-frame clones and leaves some out. The sample gives approximately 200,000 clones, around 90% of which show up once; around 8% is in the top ten. The source of this sequence is an adult in good health. This chain joins TRBV6-1 and TRBJ2-2, with 7 bases aligning to TRBD2. Sequenced material: peripheral blood, taken on day 0 of AZD1222 vaccination. CDR3 residues: CASSEGRGVAGELFF. The CDR3 DNA sequence: TGTGCCAGCAGTGAAGGCCGGGGGGTTGCCGGGGAGCTGTTTTTT.